Shown below are 2 T cell receptor beta chains from a single sample sequenced in a study of read filtering for tumor transcriptome and immune sequencing. This library used around 400 ng RNA and molecular barcoded adaptors spanning alpha/delta and beta/gamma chains. TCRdb fed the reads into MiXCR, producing one record per CDR3 protein. This table holds approximately 61,000 distinct CDR3 sequences, about a fifth found once. The sample comprised a population of CD138-negative cells sorted from bone marrow. These receptors all stem from a donor at least 40 years old with multiple myeloma.

The chain combines TRBV7-9 with TRBJ2-5; D is perhaps TRBD2 (5 bases). With 4 bases removed from V and 3 bases from J, the gap between germline ends came to 15 bases. This CDR3 is built from 15 residues. The germline CDR1 and CDR2 sequences are SEHNR and FQNEAQ (reference sequence). CDR3 amino acids: CASSSPSAGKETQYF. The CDR3 bases are TGTGCCAGCAGCTCGCCGTCGGCGGGTAAAGAGACCCAGTACTTC.

This clonotype was found a few times. V and J are TRBV5-3 and TRBJ2-3; D is unresolved. TRBV5-3 is an ORF, and what it does is uncertain. The ends were cut back, 0 bases at V and 2 bases at J, with 13 bases in the middle. This CDR3 region has 16 residues. In DNA, the CDR3 is TGTGCCAGAAGCTTGGTTGCAAGGGTAAACACAGATACGCAGTATTTT. It specifies CARSLVARVNTDTQYF.